This is a list of T cell receptor beta chains from one sample in a study of shared clonotypes between healthy human individuals. Measured with immunoSEQ multiplex PCR; TCRdb has only the in-frame clones, and not every one. The sample lists just over 2,000,000 clones; about 95% were seen once. The sample comprised naive CD8+ T cells sorted from blood. Receptor source: a man between 18 and 35 years old in good health. CDR3s include the opening cysteine and the closing phenylalanine or tryptophan. Fields, in order: CDR3 DNA, CDR3 protein, V gene, D gene, clone size, J gene. A D gene is named only where the DNA matches it firmly. Where a row states a size, it is once, few, many or the class of an expanded clone; other rows omit it.

TGCGCCAGCAGCCAAGATACAGGCCGGTCTTGGGAGCAGTACTTC CASSQDTGRSWEQYF TRBV4-3 - - TRBJ2-7
TGTGCCAGCAGCTTGTTGGGGGAGGGCCGGGAGACCCAGTACTTC CASSLLGEGRETQYF TRBV7-8 TRBD2 - TRBJ2-5
TGTGCCTGGAGTGTTCGGTATTCAGTCGAGCAGTACTTC CAWSVRYSVEQYF TRBV30 - few TRBJ2-7
TGTGCCAGCAGCTTGGCGGGGGGGGCCGTGAATGAGCAGTTCTTC CASSLAGGAVNEQFF TRBV5-4 TRBD2 - TRBJ2-1
TGTGCCACCAGCAGAGATCGAACGGGGGGGCCCACAGATACGCAGTATTTT CATSRDRTGGPTDTQYF TRBV15 TRBD2 - TRBJ2-3
TGTGCCAGCAGTCACACAGGGGGCCGGGACGACATTCAGTACTTC CASSHTGGRDDIQYF TRBV6-5 TRBD1 - TRBJ2-4
TGTGCCAGCAGCTTAGACCCTGACGAGCAGTACTTC CASSLDPDEQYF TRBV7-9 - - TRBJ2-7
TGTGCCAGCAGCCCATTAGGGGCGGGGGACCTCAATGAGCAGTTCTTC CASSPLGAGDLNEQFF TRBV7-3 TRBD2 - TRBJ2-1
TGCAGCGTTGAAGATTGGGAAGGGAGAGCCAAAAACATTCAGTACTTC CSVEDWEGRAKNIQYF TRBV29-1 - - TRBJ2-4
TGTGCCAGCAGCGTAGACGGATCTAGCGTCGAGACCCAGTACTTC CASSVDGSSVETQYF TRBV9 - once TRBJ2-5
TGTGCCAGTGGGTACACCGGGGAGCTGTTTTTT CASGYTGELFF TRBV4-2 - - TRBJ2-2
TGTGCCAGCAGCTCGGGACAGGGGCCCCAAGTGACCCAGTACTTC CASSSGQGPQVTQYF TRBV11-2 TRBD1 - TRBJ2-5
TGTGCCAGCAGTTACGCTACGAACACTGAAGCTTTCTTT CASSYATNTEAFF TRBV6-5 - - TRBJ1-1
TGTGCCAGCAGTCCCCTCCAGTTTGGAAACACCATATATTTT CASSPLQFGNTIYF TRBV27 - - TRBJ1-3
TGTGCCAGCAGCTTAGTGCCCTGGGGGGGTGAGGAGAATGAGCAGTTCTTC CASSLVPWGGEENEQFF TRBV7-6 TRBD2 - TRBJ2-1
TGTGCCAGCAGTCCGGACGTCGGTCTTGGAAACATTCAGTACTTC CASSPDVGLGNIQYF TRBV11-2 - - TRBJ2-4
TGTGCCAGCAGCGTAGGGGCAGGGGACGTTAATTCACCCCTCCACTTT CASSVGAGDVNSPLHF TRBV9 - few TRBJ1-6
TGCGCCAGCAGCTTGTCGGACTATAACACCGGGGAGCTGTTTTTT CASSLSDYNTGELFF TRBV5-1 - - TRBJ2-2
TGTGCCAGCAGCCCACGGGACAGCTCCTACGAGCAGTACTTC CASSPRDSSYEQYF TRBV7-9 TRBD1 - TRBJ2-7
TGTGCCATCAGGGACGGGGAAGTTAATGAAAAACTGTTTTTT CAIRDGEVNEKLFF TRBV10-3 - - TRBJ1-4
TGTGCCAGCAGCTTACGACAGGGGGCGCGAGTCTACGAGCAGTACTTC CASSLRQGARVYEQYF TRBV7-9 TRBD1 - TRBJ2-7
TGCAGTGCTAGAGGACTCTATGGCTACACCTTC CSARGLYGYTF TRBV20-1 - few TRBJ1-2
TGCGCCAGCAGCTGGACAGGGGACTACAATGAGCAGTTCTTC CASSWTGDYNEQFF TRBV5-1 TRBD1 - TRBJ2-1
TGTGCCAGCGGGAGGTGGGATTCCAACTACGAGCAGTACTTC CASGRWDSNYEQYF TRBV2 - - TRBJ2-7
TGTGCCAGCAGTTTTACGGGGGGCGGCTATGGCTACACCTTC CASSFTGGGYGYTF TRBV27 - few TRBJ1-2
TGTGCCAGCAGCTTACAAAGGACCATGAACACTGAAGCTTTCTTT CASSLQRTMNTEAFF TRBV5-6 - - TRBJ1-1
TGTGCCAGCAGCGAGGGGGCTGGGGTCCGTGAAGCTTTCTTT CASSEGAGVREAFF TRBV9 TRBD1 - TRBJ1-1
TGTGCCAGCAGCTTGGCTTCCTACGAGCAGTACTTC CASSLASYEQYF TRBV5-6 - - TRBJ2-7
TGTGCCAGCGGGACGTGGGCCTATGGCTACACCTTC CASGTWAYGYTF TRBV27 - once TRBJ1-2
TGTGCCAGCAGCCTAGGGGGGGGATCACCCCTCCACTTT CASSLGGGSPLHF TRBV6-5 - - TRBJ1-6
TGCGCCAGCAGCCAAGGTAGGCTAACTTCCTACGAGCAGTACTTC CASSQGRLTSYEQYF TRBV4-1 - - TRBJ2-7
TGTGCCTGGAGTGTAGCCGGGGATCAGCCCCAGCATTTT CAWSVAGDQPQHF TRBV30 - - TRBJ1-5
TGTGCCAGCATCCAGACAGGGGGCGATTTTGGCTACACCTTC CASIQTGGDFGYTF TRBV28 TRBD1 - TRBJ1-2
TGTGCCTGGAGTGTACATGGCGAAGAGCAGTTCTTC CAWSVHGEEQFF TRBV30 - - TRBJ2-1
TGTGCCAGCAGCGTAAGCCGGGACTCTGGAAACACCATATATTTT CASSVSRDSGNTIYF TRBV9 - once TRBJ1-3
TGTGCCAGCAGCCCTACAGGGGGCTTGGGCACAGATACGCAGTATTTT CASSPTGGLGTDTQYF TRBV7-3 TRBD1 - TRBJ2-3
TGCACCAGCAGCCAGGGCTTGGCAGAACCTGAAGCTTTCTTT CTSSQGLAEPEAFF TRBV1 - - TRBJ1-1
TGTGCCAGCATACAGGGTACAGATACGCAGTATTTT CASIQGTDTQYF TRBV2 - - TRBJ2-3
TGTGCCAGCAGCTTAGATGGGGATCCGAGCGGGTCCCCCGACAATGAGCAGTTCTTC CASSLDGDPSGSPDNEQFF TRBV13 - - TRBJ2-1
TGTGCCAGCACTCCGTGGGGGTCTAATGAAAAACTGTTTTTT CASTPWGSNEKLFF TRBV13 - - TRBJ1-4
TGCAGCGTTGATCCCGAGGGTACCTACGAGCAGTACTTC CSVDPEGTYEQYF TRBV29-1 - - TRBJ2-7
TGTGCCAGCAGTTACTCGGAGACAAGGTACGAGCAGTACTTC CASSYSETRYEQYF TRBV6-5 - - TRBJ2-7
TGTGCCAGTAGTAGGGACAGGGGCAATCAGCCCCAGCATTTT CASSRDRGNQPQHF TRBV19 TRBD1 - TRBJ1-5
TGCGCCAGCAGTGCTGACAATGAGCAGTTCTTC CASSADNEQFF TRBV10-2 - - TRBJ2-1
TGCGCCAGCAGCTTGCTGGGACTAGCCGTTAATGAGGAGACCCAGTACTTC CASSLLGLAVNEETQYF TRBV5-1 TRBD2 - TRBJ2-5
TGCGCCAGCAGCCACCGGGGAGGGGTAGAGACCCAGTACTTC CASSHRGGVETQYF TRBV5-1 TRBD2 - TRBJ2-5